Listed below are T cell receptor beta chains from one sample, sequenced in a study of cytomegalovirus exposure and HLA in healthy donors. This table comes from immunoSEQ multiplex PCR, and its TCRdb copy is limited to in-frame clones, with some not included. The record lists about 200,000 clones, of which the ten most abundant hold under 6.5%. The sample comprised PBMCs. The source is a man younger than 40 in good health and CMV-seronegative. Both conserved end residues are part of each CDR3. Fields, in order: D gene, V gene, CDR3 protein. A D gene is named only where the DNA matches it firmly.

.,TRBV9,CASSGLVPGNTIYF
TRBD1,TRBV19,CASSIISGGNEKLFF
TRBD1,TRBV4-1,CASSQGPGQGSTDTQYF
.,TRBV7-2,CASSLALGSLYEQYF
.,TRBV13,CASSYPRRHPRDIQYF
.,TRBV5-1,CASSPEPTGYGTDTQYF
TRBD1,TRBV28,CASSQGQGNYGYAF
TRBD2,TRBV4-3,CASSPYPRTSGAGYQETQYF
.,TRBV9,CASSGLLNTEAFF
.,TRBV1,CTSSHHTGDGSGYTF
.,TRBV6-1,CASSEAGVGYTF
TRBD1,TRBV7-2,CASLSGTGFGANVLTF
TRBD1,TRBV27,CASRGTRDRGYTF
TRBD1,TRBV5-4,CASSPPPGQTNYGYTF
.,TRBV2,CASSALPEINEKLFF
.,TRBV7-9,CASSLAQTNPYF
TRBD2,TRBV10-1,CASSESLAGATDTQYF
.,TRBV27,CASRGGGDSTDTQYF
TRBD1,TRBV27,CASSSPDRVAYNEQFF
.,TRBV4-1,CASSHPGLYGYTF
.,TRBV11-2,CASSLVGKSYEQYF
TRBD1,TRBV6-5,CASSYSQGAGSTEAFF
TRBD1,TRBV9,CASSVVGGQSSGNTIYF
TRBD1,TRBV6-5,CASSPDRGPHQPQHF
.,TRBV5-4,CASSGLNTEAFF
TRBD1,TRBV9,CASSVAEGAQGNTIYF
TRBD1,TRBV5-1,CASSLEQGDYNEQFF
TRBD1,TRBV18,CASSLDRGYGYTF
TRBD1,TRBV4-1,CASSQVLGGQAHEQYF
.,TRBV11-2,CASSLEGAPSGIQYF
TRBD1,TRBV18,CASSPMGTARASYEQYF
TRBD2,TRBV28,CASNNLAGFTDTQYF
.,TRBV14,CASSQGRAVNEQFF
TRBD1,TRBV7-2,CASSYETGHGELFF
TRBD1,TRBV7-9,CASSVGQGAYNEQFF
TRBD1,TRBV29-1,CSVGTGLNYGYTF
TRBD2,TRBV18,CASSPGTSFSGELFF
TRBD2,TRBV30,CAWSKAGGGDTQYF
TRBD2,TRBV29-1,CSAGLAGGLYEQYF
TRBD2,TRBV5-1,CASSSSLAGQETQYF
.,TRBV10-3,CAISGPEAGGLGDTQYF
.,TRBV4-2,CASSLNRDEQFF
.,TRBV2,CASIQGRTNEKLFF
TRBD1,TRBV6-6,CASSYLQGAREETQYF
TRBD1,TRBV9,CASSAIQGGAEAFF
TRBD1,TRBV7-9,CASSSYNLRTGGHYGYTF